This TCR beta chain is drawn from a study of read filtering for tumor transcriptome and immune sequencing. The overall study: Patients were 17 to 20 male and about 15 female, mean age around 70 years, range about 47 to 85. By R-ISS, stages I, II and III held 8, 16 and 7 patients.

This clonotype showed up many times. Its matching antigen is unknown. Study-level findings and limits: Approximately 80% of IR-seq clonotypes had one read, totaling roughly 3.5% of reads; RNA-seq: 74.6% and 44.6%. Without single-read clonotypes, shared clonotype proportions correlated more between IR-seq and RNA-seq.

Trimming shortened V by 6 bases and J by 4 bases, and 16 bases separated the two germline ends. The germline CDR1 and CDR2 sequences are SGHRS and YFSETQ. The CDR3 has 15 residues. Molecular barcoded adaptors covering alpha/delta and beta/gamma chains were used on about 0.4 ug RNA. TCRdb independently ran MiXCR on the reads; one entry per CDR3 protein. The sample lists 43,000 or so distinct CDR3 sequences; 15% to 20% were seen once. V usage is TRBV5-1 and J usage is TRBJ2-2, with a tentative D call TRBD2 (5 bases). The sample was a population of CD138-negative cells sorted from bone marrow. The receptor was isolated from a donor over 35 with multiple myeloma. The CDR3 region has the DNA TGCGCCAGCAACCCCGAGGGTATCGGCACCGGGGAGCTGTTTTTT. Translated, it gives CASNPEGIGTGELFF.